The 16 T cell receptor beta chains listed next were all sequenced from one sample in a study of blood T cell repertoires in COVID-19. TCRdb keeps only in-frame clones here, not all; method: immunoSEQ multiplex PCR. This sample has around 190,000 clones, with about 91% found just once. The sequenced sample was PBMCs or T cells enriched from blood (not recorded which). These receptors were taken from a man aged 18 to 30 with acute COVID-19.

The chain links TRBV25-1 to TRBJ2-4; no firm D call. The CDR3 sequence is 12 residues long. V was cut by 11 bases and J by 1 base, with 9 bases left in between. The germline V gene encodes CDR1 MGHDK and CDR2 SYGVNS. CDR3 DNA sequence: TGTGCCGTTAGCTACGCCAAAAACATTCAGTACTTC. Encoded protein: CAVSYAKNIQYF.

The chain joins TRBV27 to TRBJ1-5; D is undetermined. CDR3 length equals 14 residues. Germline V lookup: CDR1 MNHEY, CDR2 SMNVEV (reference sequence). Trimming shortened V by 0 bases and J by 4 bases, and 7 bases separated the two germline ends. In nucleotides, the CDR3 is TGTGCCAGCAGTTTATCGTTCCAGAATCAGCCCCAGCATTTT. Translating gives CASSLSFQNQPQHF.

In its sample, this clone was seen once. The chain combines TRBV19 with TRBJ2-7; TRBD1 agrees at 7 bases. The ends lost 4 bases at V and 0 bases at J; junction bases unmatched: 9. The CDR3 covers 16 residues. The germline V gene has CDR1 LNHDA and CDR2 SQIVND (reference sequence). CDR3 DNA: TGTGCCAGTAGTACCCGGACAGGCGGATACTCCTACGAGCAGTACTTC. It translates to CASSTRTGGYSYEQYF.

The chain links TRBV3-1 (or the pseudogene TRBV3-2) to TRBJ2-7; 10 positions match TRBD2. This CDR3 is 16 amino acids long. Germline trimming cut 2 bases from V and 5 bases from J; bases unmatched to any gene: 9. CDR1 LGHDT and CDR2 YNNKEL come from the germline V gene (reference sequence). CDR3 nucleotide sequence: TGTGCCAGCAGCCAAAGTCTAGCGGGGGCGGTGAACGAGCAGTACTTC. It translates to CASSQSLAGAVNEQYF.

The chain carries TRBV7-9 and TRBJ2-1; possibly TRBD1 for D (7 bases). V was cut by 1 base and J by 6 bases, with 13 bases left in between. The germline CDR1 and CDR2 sequences are SEHNR and FQNEAQ (reference sequence). This CDR3 region has 15 residues. The CDR3: CASSLGQGGLNEQFF. CDR3 nucleotide sequence: TGTGCCAGCAGCTTAGGACAGGGAGGCCTCAATGAGCAGTTCTTC.

This chain's CDR3 is CASSQYSGRRGDTQYF. The CDR3 DNA reads as TGTGCCAGCAGTCAGTACAGCGGGAGGAGGGGAGATACGCAGTATTTT. The rearrangement uses TRBV5-8 and TRBJ2-3; 9 bases agree with TRBD2. The J segment lost 5 bases and the V segment lost 5 bases, leaving 12 bases of the junction unmatched. The germline CDR1 and CDR2 sequences are SGHTS and YDEGEE. This CDR3 is built from 16 residues.

The chain combines TRBV11-2 with TRBJ1-3; no clear D. The CDR3 runs to 12 residues. CDR1 and CDR2 from the germline V gene are SGHAT and FQNNGV. Trimming took off 5 bases at V and 4 bases at J, with 6 bases between the two ends. CDR3 bases: TGTGCCAGCAGCCGAGTCGGAAACACCATATATTTT. This codes for CASSRVGNTIYF.

The V gene is TRBV28, the J gene TRBJ1-6; D gene unclear. This CDR3 is 16 amino acids long. Trimming removed 2 bases from V and 14 bases from J, with 22 bases in between. Per germline, CDR1 MDHEN and CDR2 SYDVKM. CDR3 in DNA: TGTGCCAGCAGTTTAGATAGAGCGCCGACTACTGGGGCCCTCCACTTT. It translates to CASSLDRAPTTGALHF.

The chain has TRBV30 and TRBJ2-7; D gene uncertain. Per germline, CDR1 GTSNPN and CDR2 SVGIG (reference sequence). The CDR3 loop spans 11 amino acids. V was clipped by 4 bases and J by 2 bases, with 6 bases between them. CDR3 loop: CAWKQTYEQYF. The DNA for the CDR3 is TGTGCCTGGAAACAGACCTACGAGCAGTACTTC.

V is TRBV6-4 and J is TRBJ1-4; 9 nucleotides match TRBD1. The CDR3 sequence is 14 residues long. CDR1 and CDR2 (germline): MRHNA, SNTAGT. The V segment lost 6 bases and the J segment 7 bases; nucleotides outside the gene matches: 6. The CDR3 spells CASRRGQGSEKLFF. In DNA form, the CDR3 reads TGTGCCAGCAGGAGGGGACAGGGCAGTGAAAAACTGTTTTTT.

The chain joins TRBV5-1 to TRBJ2-1; D may correspond to TRBD1 or TRBD2 (10 bases each). This CDR3 region has 21 residues. Germline CDR1 is SGHRS and CDR2 is YFSETQ. V lost 3 bases, J lost 5 bases, and 33 bases lay in between. CDR3 amino acids: CASSSRDRGRLAGVVNNEQFF. In nucleotides, the CDR3 is TGCGCCAGCAGCTCCCGGGACAGGGGACGGCTAGCGGGGGTGGTAAACAATGAGCAGTTCTTC.

This clone is a singleton in its sample. CDR3: CASSQDGTGGVYEQYF. The CDR3 DNA reads as TGCGCCAGCAGCCAAGATGGGACAGGGGGCGTCTACGAGCAGTACTTC. This chain connects TRBV4-1 to TRBJ2-7; 12 nucleotides align to TRBD1. Germline V gene data show CDR1 as MGHRA and CDR2 as YSYEKL. J lost 3 bases, V lost 0 bases, and 3 bases had no gene match. This CDR3 has 16 residues.

V usage is TRBV4-3 and J usage is TRBJ2-7, with 12 bases fitting TRBD2. Germline trimming cut 1 base from V and 5 bases from J; bases unmatched to any gene: 9. Germline CDR1 LGHNA, CDR2 YSLEER. The CDR3 loop spans 17 amino acids. CDR3 in amino acids: CASSQAVTSGSHHEQYF. The DNA of the CDR3 is TGCGCCAGCAGCCAAGCTGTGACTAGCGGGAGTCACCACGAGCAGTACTTC.

The J gene is TRBJ2-1, the V gene TRBV28, with 7 bases that match TRBD1. CDR3 length: 13 amino acids. Germline lookup yields CDR1 MDHEN and CDR2 SYDVKM. With V trimmed by 6 bases and J by 10 bases, 9 bases remained unmatched. In DNA, the CDR3 is TGTGCCAGCAGGCGAAGGGGGCCACACGAGCAGTTCTTC. It codes for CASRRRGPHEQFF.

V is TRBV28 and J is TRBJ2-1; TRBD2 aligns across 7 bases. The germline V gene has CDR1 MDHEN and CDR2 SYDVKM. After removal of 2 bases from V and 8 bases from J, the junction contained 6 bases not matched to a gene. The CDR3 spans 14 residues. The CDR3 DNA follows: TGTGCCAGCAGTTTAGAGGGAGGGGTGTATGAGCAGTTCTTC. This translates into CASSLEGGVYEQFF.

As concerns this clone: At one end the junction does not follow the germline gene, possibly because of a read error. The V call is TRBV7-7, the J call TRBJ2-3, with 12 bases that match TRBD2. CDR3 length equals 18 residues. The V gene's germline CDR1 is SSHAT and CDR2 FNYEAQ (reference sequence). CDR3 sequence reads: CASSLLLAGGKSTDTQYF. CDR3 DNA sequence: TGTGCTAGCAGCTTATTGCTAGCGGGAGGGAAGAGCACAGATACGCAGTATTTT.